A single sample is the source of the 22 T cell receptor beta chains below, sequenced in a study of OX40 agonist ivuxolimab in advanced cancers. Only in-frame clones appear in the TCRdb table, and some are missing; sequencing was by immunoSEQ multiplex PCR. The sample holds 70,000 or so clones; 87% are singletons and the top ten take about 2.1%. This specimen was CD4+ or CD8+ T cells sorted from blood, taken in a trial of the OX40 agonist ivuxolimab. These receptors were taken from an adult with an advanced solid tumor such as melanoma, head and neck, liver or kidney cancer.

J is TRBJ2-1 and V is TRBV6-6, with a tentative D call TRBD1 (5 bases). The CDR3 runs to 11 residues. Trimming cost V 10 bases and J 5 bases, with 9 bases left between them. CDR1 MNHNY and CDR2 SVGAGI come from the germline V gene (reference sequence). The CDR3 DNA is TGTGCCATTGACAGAGACAATGAGCAGTTCTTC. Protein sequence: CAIDRDNEQFF.

The chain couples TRBV19 to TRBJ2-7; D perhaps matches TRBD1 (6 bases). The CDR3 is 13 residues long. Trimming removed 4 bases at V and 2 bases at J, with 9 bases between. The V gene's germline CDR1 is LNHDA and CDR2 SQIVND (reference sequence). DNA for the CDR3: TGTGCCAGTAGTAAAAAGGGGGCCTACGAGCAGTACTTC. Its protein product is CASSKKGAYEQYF.

In its sample, this clone was seen a few times. V usage is TRBV5-6 and J usage is TRBJ1-2, with 8 bases that match TRBD1. V lost 6 bases to trimming and J lost 5 bases; unmatched junction nucleotides: 12. CDR3 size: 15 residues. CDR1 and CDR2 (germline): SGHDT, YYEEEE. CDR3 sequence (DNA): TGTGCCAGCACCATCCAAGGACAGGGTTTGTATGGCTACACCTTC. It yields the protein CASTIQGQGLYGYTF.

The V and J genes are TRBV11-2 and TRBJ2-5; 7 bases are a match to TRBD2. The CDR3 length is 15 residues. The germline V gene has CDR1 SGHAT and CDR2 FQNNGV. V trimming: 5 bases; J trimming: 2 bases; junction bases outside the gene matches: 8. The CDR3 reads CASSGGVAGQETQYF. For the CDR3, the DNA is TGTGCCAGCAGCGGAGGGGTAGCGGGTCAAGAGACCCAGTACTTC.

This clone occurred once. J is TRBJ2-7 and V is TRBV6-6; possible D gene TRBD2, 6 bases. The V end lost 6 bases, the J end lost 5 bases, and 17 bases lay between the germline ends. CDR3 length: 14 residues. The V gene's germline CDR1 is MNHNY and CDR2 SVGAGI (reference sequence). The CDR3, as DNA: TGTGCCAGCAGGCCCGGAGGGACGCGAGACGAGCAGTACTTC. Protein: CASRPGGTRDEQYF.

V is TRBV28 and J is TRBJ1-1; no clear D. CDR3 length: 12 amino acids. V dropped 5 bases and J dropped 7 bases, with 11 bases sitting between them. The germline V gene has CDR1 MDHEN and CDR2 SYDVKM. DNA for the CDR3: TGTGCCAGCAGTCCGGGTGCAATTGAAGCTTTCTTT. It specifies CASSPGAIEAFF.

The J gene is TRBJ2-3, the V gene TRBV5-1; TRBD2 aligns across 7 bases. CDR3 size: 17 residues. The ends lost 2 bases at V and 1 base at J; junction bases unmatched: 10. The germline CDR1 and CDR2 sequences are SGHRS and YFSETQ. This CDR3 reads CASSFSRITSGTDTQYF. The CDR3 DNA reads as TGCGCCAGCAGCTTTTCTAGAATCACTAGCGGCACAGATACGCAGTATTTT. The variable domain in full, with the rest retrieved from reference TRBV5-1 and TRBJ2-3, is KAGVTQTPRYLIKTRGQQVTLSCSPISGHRSVSWYQQTPGQGLQFLFEYFSETQRNKGNFPGRFSGRQFSNSRSEMNVSTLELGDSALYLCASSFSRITSGTDTQYFGPGTRLTVL.

This chain joins TRBV7-2 and TRBJ2-1, with no clear D. The CDR3 is made up of 15 amino acids. CDR1 is SGHTA, CDR2 FQGNSA, per germline. V lost 5 bases and J lost 4, with 15 bases in between. The CDR3 DNA reads TGTGCCAGCAGCCGAAACCCGAACCCATACAATGAGCAGTTCTTC. Translated: CASSRNPNPYNEQFF.

The chain employs TRBV28 and TRBJ2-6; D unresolved. This CDR3 region has 18 residues. The V gene's germline CDR1 is MDHEN and CDR2 SYDVKM. V lost 7 bases and J lost 1, with 20 bases in between. The CDR3 nucleotides read TGTGCCAGCACCACGGTGGCTACCGAGTATTCTGGGGCCAACGTCCTGACTTTC. The encoded protein is CASTTVATEYSGANVLTF.

The CDR3 region is CASSLVRGPGGYNEQFF. DNA for the CDR3: TGTGCCAGCAGCTTAGTTCGGGGGCCAGGGGGGTACAATGAGCAGTTCTTC. V usage is TRBV7-2 and J usage is TRBJ2-1; D possibly corresponds to TRBD1 (7 bases). With 1 base removed from V and 4 bases from J, the gap between germline ends came to 17 bases. CDR1 and CDR2 from the germline V gene are SGHTA and FQGNSA. The CDR3 runs 17 residues.

V gene TRBV5-1 combines with J gene TRBJ1-2, with TRBD1 identical over 11 bases. V was clipped by 3 bases and J by 5 bases; unmatched bases: 6. This CDR3 comprises 15 residues. Germline V lookup: CDR1 SGHRS, CDR2 YFSETQ. The CDR3 loop is CASSYGTGGSYGYTF. As DNA, the CDR3 is TGCGCCAGCAGCTACGGGACAGGGGGATCTTATGGCTACACCTTC. The full variable domain, in which reference TRBV5-1 and TRBJ1-2 provide the parts outside the CDR3, is KAGVTQTPRYLIKTRGQQVTLSCSPISGHRSVSWYQQTPGQGLQFLFEYFSETQRNKGNFPGRFSGRQFSNSRSEMNVSTLELGDSALYLCASSYGTGGSYGYTFGSGTRLTVV.

This clone has a single count. The rearrangement joins TRBV4-1 to TRBJ1-5; no definite D call. The germline CDR1 and CDR2 sequences are MGHRA and YSYEKL. Trimming left V 1 base short and J 7 bases short, with 11 bases between. The CDR3 consists of 14 residues. The CDR3 DNA sequence: TGCGCCAGCAGCCAAGGGGGTGGAAGCCAGCCCCAGCATTTT. It encodes CASSQGGGSQPQHF.

This clone appeared a few times. The rearrangement uses TRBV11-1 and TRBJ2-3; 7 bases line up with TRBD2. V lost 2 bases and J lost 7; bases outside the gene matches: 6. Germline-derived CDR1 and CDR2 are SGHAT and FQDESV (reference sequence). The CDR3 is 14 amino acids. The CDR3 here is CASSLSLAENTQYF. In DNA form, the CDR3 reads TGTGCCAGCAGCTTATCCCTAGCGGAGAATACGCAGTATTTT.

This chain joins TRBV6-5 and TRBJ1-1; 11 nucleotides line up with TRBD1. Germline V gene lookup returns CDR1 MNHEY and CDR2 SVGAGI. The CDR3 length is 15 residues. The junction had 1 base not matched to a gene; V was cut back by 0 bases and J by 4 bases. CDR3 nucleotide sequence: TGTGCCAGCAGTTACTCGGGGACAGGGGGCACTGAAGCTTTCTTT. Translation: CASSYSGTGGTEAFF.

The rearrangement uses TRBV5-1 and TRBJ2-3, with 11 bases aligning to TRBD1. Germline CDR1 is SGHRS and CDR2 is YFSETQ. This CDR3 spans 15 amino acids. J was trimmed by 3 bases and V by 7 bases; bases with no gene match: 7. The CDR3 DNA sequence: TGCGCCAGCGCGGACAGGGGGCAACTTACAGATACGCAGTATTTT. It specifies CASADRGQLTDTQYF.

V and J are TRBV5-1 and TRBJ1-1, with 10 positions matching TRBD1. Germline assignment: CDR1 SGHRS and CDR2 YFSETQ. J gave up 4 bases and V 3 bases, and 6 bases lay outside the gene matches. The CDR3 is made up of 15 amino acids. The CDR3 nucleotides are TGCGCCAGCAGCTCCCCGGGACAGGGGTCCACTGAAGCTTTCTTT. Translated, it gives CASSSPGQGSTEAFF.

The chain recombines TRBV6-6 with TRBJ2-5; 8 bases align to TRBD1. The CDR3 contains 11 residues. With V trimmed by 10 bases and J by 5 bases, 3 bases remained unmatched. Germline V gene data show CDR1 as MNHNY and CDR2 as SVGAGI (reference sequence). CDR3 DNA sequence: TGTGCCACGACAGGGGTCGAGACCCAGTACTTC. Its protein is CATTGVETQYF.

V is TRBV6-1 and J is TRBJ1-1; D is possibly TRBD1 (5 bases). This CDR3 is built from 14 residues. Per the germline V gene, CDR1 is MNHNS and CDR2 is SASEGT. Trimming took off 11 bases at V and 0 bases at J, with 16 bases between the two ends. The CDR3 loop reads CASQGQGLNTEAFF. For the CDR3, the DNA is TGTGCCTCCCAGGGCCAGGGATTGAACACTGAAGCTTTCTTT.

CDR3 loop: CASSKDGDVGYTF. CDR3 DNA: TGTGCCAGCAGCAAAGACGGCGATGTAGGCTACACCTTC. The rearrangement joins TRBV21-1 to TRBJ1-2. TRBV21-1 is a pseudogene segment. This CDR3 is built from 13 residues.

Only one count was recorded for this clone. This chain connects TRBV5-4 to TRBJ1-3; TRBD1 matches at 8 bases. The CDR3 extends over 15 amino acids. Germline V gene data show CDR1 as SGHNT and CDR2 as YYREEE (reference sequence). J was trimmed by 2 bases and V by 1 base; bases with no gene match: 2. The CDR3 nucleotides are TGTGCCAGCAGCTTGCAGGGGGCCGCTGGAAACACCATATATTTT. Translated, it gives CASSLQGAAGNTIYF.

V usage is TRBV18 and J usage is TRBJ2-7, with 7 bases lining up with TRBD1. The junction had 8 bases not matched to a gene; V was cut back by 8 bases and J by 4 bases. Germline V CDR1 and CDR2: KGHSH, LQKENI. CDR3 size: 13 residues. The CDR3 spells CASGPGQRYEQYF. CDR3 DNA sequence: TGTGCCAGCGGTCCGGGACAGCGTTACGAGCAGTACTTC.

The chain employs TRBV14 and TRBJ2-3; perhaps TRBD2 as D (7 bases). The length of the CDR3 is 18 residues. Trimming removed 0 bases from V and 4 bases from J, with 20 bases in between. Germline V gene lookup returns CDR1 SGHDN and CDR2 FVKESK. The CDR3 here is CASSQEWVGGRSADTQYF. Here the CDR3 DNA reads TGTGCCAGCAGCCAAGAATGGGTGGGGGGGCGTTCCGCAGATACGCAGTATTTT.